Presented here are 28 T cell receptor beta chains from one specimen sequenced in a study of cytomegalovirus exposure and HLA in healthy donors. With 60 Vbeta and 13 Jbeta primers, the PCR was carried out. Data came from immunoSEQ multiplex PCR; TCRdb stores just in-frame clones and leaves some out. The table shows under 200,000 clones, with roughly 79% occurring only once. Input material: PBMCs. All receptors derive from a male donor in good health and CMV-seropositive.

This clone turned up a few times. The CDR3 bases are TGTGCCAGCAGCTTAGATCACCGGACAGGAGCTTTCTTT. Its protein is CASSLDHRTGAFF. V gene TRBV11-2 combines with J gene TRBJ1-1; 7 bases are a match to TRBD1. The CDR3 extends over 13 amino acids. CDR1 and CDR2 from the germline V gene are SGHAT and FQNNGV. The V and J ends lost 0 bases and 10 bases, in that order; junction bases with no gene match: 5.

This clone appeared a few times. This chain connects TRBV5-4 to TRBJ2-7; 11 bases are shared with TRBD1. The V gene end was trimmed by 0 bases and the J gene end by 5 bases; junction bases not matched to a gene: 1. Germline CDR1 reads SGHNT; CDR2 reads YYREEE (reference sequence). The CDR3 consists of 14 residues. CDR3 in DNA: TGTGCCAGCAGCTTGGGGACAGGGGGCCACGAGCAGTACTTC. It codes for CASSLGTGGHEQYF.

The chain uses TRBV13 and TRBJ2-5; a possible D gene is TRBD2 (5 bases). V was pared by 5 bases and J by 2 bases, with 12 bases between. Germline-derived CDR1 and CDR2 are PRHDT and FYEKMQ (reference sequence). The CDR3 has 14 residues. Here the CDR3 DNA reads TGTGCCAGCAGCATCTACGGACTGCAAGAGACCCAGTACTTC. This codes for CASSIYGLQETQYF.

There are a few counts of this clone. This rearrangement joins TRBV4-3 to TRBJ2-6; D unresolved. The CDR3 is 15 amino acids. V shed 1 base and J shed 3 bases, with 7 bases lying between them. The germline gives CDR1 LGHNA, CDR2 YSLEER. CDR3 amino acids: CASSQATDGANVLTF. The CDR3 nucleotides read TGCGCCAGCAGCCAAGCAACAGATGGGGCCAACGTCCTGACTTTC.

The sample holds a few counts of this clone. V is TRBV6-5 and J is TRBJ2-2; D is uncertain. Trimming took 0 bases from V and 7 from J, leaving 9 bases between them. The CDR3 extends over 14 amino acids. Germline CDR1 is MNHEY and CDR2 is SVGAGI. The CDR3 sequence is CASSYSREIGELFF. The CDR3 DNA is TGTGCCAGCAGTTACTCGAGAGAAATCGGGGAGCTGTTTTTT.

This chain connects TRBV19 to TRBJ2-3; tentative D call: TRBD2 (7 bases). The CDR3 contains 15 residues. The germline V and J ends were trimmed by 2 bases and 2 bases, with 11 bases remaining between them. CDR1 LNHDA and CDR2 SQIVND come from the germline V gene (reference sequence). The CDR3 coding sequence is TGTGCCAGTAGTATAAGGGGGGGGGACACAGATACGCAGTATTTT. Protein sequence: CASSIRGGDTDTQYF.

This clone was found once. The chain couples TRBV5-4 to TRBJ2-7; 8 nucleotides match TRBD2. This CDR3 spans 13 amino acids. J lost 6 bases, V lost 5 bases, and 7 bases had no gene match. Germline CDR1 SGHNT, CDR2 YYREEE (reference sequence). DNA for the CDR3: TGTGCCAGCAGACCCCCGAGCGGGGGCGAGCAGTACTTC. Its translation is CASRPPSGGEQYF.

The CDR3 nucleotides are TGCGCCAGCAGGACGCAGGGTGGAACAGATACGCAGTATTTT. As protein: CASRTQGGTDTQYF. The rearrangement uses TRBV5-1 and TRBJ2-3; the D gene is possibly TRBD1 (5 bases). The CDR3 sequence is 14 residues long. Germline V gives CDR1 SGHRS, CDR2 YFSETQ. Trimming took off 5 bases at V and 3 bases at J, with 13 bases between the two ends.

This clone was detected ten times or more. The chain combines TRBV6-5 with TRBJ1-2, with D unresolved. Germline V gives CDR1 MNHEY, CDR2 SVGAGI. The length of the CDR3 is 13 residues. Trimming removed 6 bases at V and 8 bases at J, with 16 bases between. The CDR3 is CASRKAGPGGYTF. In nucleotides, the CDR3 is TGTGCCAGCAGAAAAGCCGGACCGGGAGGCTACACCTTC.

Here the CDR3 reads CASSRGRLAGTTDTQYF. CDR3 DNA: TGTGCCAGCAGCCGGGGAAGACTAGCGGGGACCACAGATACGCAGTATTTT. The chain uses TRBV7-9 and TRBJ2-3; 11 positions agree with TRBD2. V lost 5 bases to trimming and J lost 2 bases; unmatched junction nucleotides: 9. The CDR3 sequence is 17 residues long. The germline CDR1 and CDR2 sequences are SEHNR and FQNEAQ (reference sequence).

As regards this clone: Within the sample, other DNA sequences also encode this same CDR3. The V call is TRBV9, the J call TRBJ1-6, with 8 bases aligning to TRBD1. Germline V gene data show CDR1 as SGDLS and CDR2 as YYNGEE. The CDR3 has 15 residues. V was pared by 7 bases and J by 7 bases, with 10 bases of the junction left unmatched. The CDR3 reads CASSSTGQENSPLHF. CDR3 coding DNA: TGTGCCAGCTCTTCGACGGGACAGGAAAATTCACCCCTCCACTTT.

This clone was observed a handful of times. This chain connects TRBV7-8 to TRBJ2-3, with 11 bases that match TRBD2. The V gene end was trimmed by 4 bases and the J gene end by 0 bases; junction bases not matched to a gene: 6. CDR1 is SGHVS and CDR2 is FQNEAQ in the germline V gene. The CDR3 contains 17 residues. CDR3 in amino acids: CASSSFTSGGSTDTQYF. DNA of the CDR3: TGTGCCAGCAGCTCCTTTACTAGCGGGGGAAGCACAGATACGCAGTATTTT. Complete variable domain (other parts from reference TRBV7-8 and TRBJ2-3): GAGVSQSPRYKVAKRGQDVALRCDPISGHVSLFWYQQALGQGPEFLTYFQNEAQLDKSGLPSDRFFAERPEGSVSTLKIQRTQQEDSAVYLCASSSFTSGGSTDTQYFGPGTRLTVL.

This clone was found a few times. The genes are TRBV30 and TRBJ2-1, with TRBD2 matching 8 bases. With V trimmed by 6 bases and J by 7 bases, 14 bases remained unmatched. The CDR3 runs to 15 residues. CDR1 is GTSNPN and CDR2 is SVGIG in the germline V gene (reference sequence). CDR3 bases: TGTGCCTGCCCTAAGCGGGGGCAGCACGCGAATGAGCAGTTCTTC. Translation: CACPKRGQHANEQFF.

The rearrangement uses TRBV7-8 and TRBJ2-3; weak D call: TRBD2 (5 bases). The CDR3 sequence is 14 residues long. V was shortened by 1 base and J by 5 bases, with 10 bases between the two germline ends. CDR1 SGHVS and CDR2 FQNEAQ come from the germline V gene. The CDR3 protein is CASSLVGLLDTQYF. CDR3 bases: TGTGCCAGCAGCTTAGTAGGACTCCTAGATACGCAGTATTTT.

The CDR3 DNA follows: TGTGCCAGCAGCTTAAGTGCGGAGGGTGCGACGCGGGGAAACACCATATATTTT. This codes for CASSLSAEGATRGNTIYF. The rearrangement joins TRBV7-6 to TRBJ1-3; D is undetermined. CDR1 and CDR2 from the germline V gene are SGHVS and FNYEAQ. Trimming took off 2 bases at V and 4 bases at J, with 21 bases between the two ends. CDR3 length equals 18 residues.

The chain combines TRBV7-2 with TRBJ1-2; 11 bases line up with TRBD1. Germline V gene data show CDR1 as SGHTA and CDR2 as FQGNSA. Trimming at V came to 5 bases and at J to 4 bases, leaving 6 bases not matched to a gene. CDR3 length: 15 residues. The CDR3 here is CASSRWTGGAYGYTF. The CDR3 DNA is TGTGCCAGCAGCCGCTGGACAGGGGGCGCCTATGGCTACACCTTC. Based on the CDR3 plus reference TRBV7-2 and TRBJ1-2, the full variable domain is GAGVSQSPSNKVTEKGKDVELRCDPISGHTALYWYRQSLGQGLEFLIYFQGNSAPDKSGLPSDRFSAERTGGSVSTLTIQRTQQEDSAVYLCASSRWTGGAYGYTFGSGTRLTVV.

The CDR3 sequence: CASSLGQGWDTQYF. Here the CDR3 DNA reads TGTGCCAGCAGCTTAGGCCAGGGATGGGATACGCAGTATTTT. This rearrangement joins TRBV11-3 to TRBJ2-3; TRBD1 might be the D (5 bases). CDR3 size: 14 residues. Trimming shortened V by 1 base and J by 6 bases, and 11 bases separated the two germline ends. Germline lookup yields CDR1 SGHNT and CDR2 YENEEA.

At least ten counts were recorded for this clone. The chain recombines TRBV5-1 with TRBJ1-2; D may be TRBD1 (6 bases). The germline V gene encodes CDR1 SGHRS and CDR2 YFSETQ. The CDR3 sequence is 15 residues long. V shed 5 bases and J shed 2 bases, with 16 bases lying between them. This chain's CDR3 is CASRFSLQGNYGYTF. CDR3 DNA sequence: TGCGCCAGCAGGTTCTCCTTACAGGGAAACTATGGCTACACCTTC.

This clone has just a few counts. The CDR3: CAIKEFPGTEAFF. The CDR3 coding sequence is TGTGCCATCAAAGAGTTCCCGGGCACTGAAGCTTTCTTT. The V gene is TRBV10-3, the J gene TRBJ1-1; D is undetermined. The ends were cut back, 7 bases at V and 4 bases at J, with 13 bases in the middle. CDR3 length: 13 residues. Germline V gene lookup returns CDR1 ENHRY and CDR2 SYGVKD.

Turning to this clone: Other DNA sequences in the same sample also yield this CDR3. V gene TRBV6-5 combines with J gene TRBJ2-7; TRBD1 matches at 9 bases. Germline values: CDR1 MNHEY, CDR2 SVGAGI. With 2 bases clipped from V and 4 bases from J, the junction kept 6 bases outside the gene matches. The CDR3 contains 15 residues. CDR3 in DNA: TGTGCCAGCAGTTACCCAGCGGGACAGGGTTACGAGCAGTACTTC. Amino acids: CASSYPAGQGYEQYF.

This clone has just a few counts. Other DNA sequences from this sample encode an identical CDR3 as well. This chain links TRBV5-6 with TRBJ2-7, with D maybe TRBD2 (5 bases). The CDR3 runs to 12 residues. Germline V gene data show CDR1 as SGHDT and CDR2 as YYEEEE. Trimming took off 0 bases at V and 4 bases at J, with 5 bases between the two ends. CDR3 nucleotide sequence: TGTGCCAGCAGCTTGGGAGGGTACGAGCAGTACTTC. Translating it yields CASSLGGYEQYF.

The CDR3, as DNA: TGTGCCAGCAGCGTAGGGGGGACAGGTCGTTTCTACACCTTC. It codes for CASSVGGTGRFYTF. The chain links TRBV9 to TRBJ1-2, with 8 nucleotides matching TRBD1. V shed 0 bases and J 10 bases; nucleotides not matched to a gene: 8. CDR1 is SGDLS and CDR2 is YYNGEE in the germline V gene. This CDR3 has 14 residues.

The table lists this clone with a few counts. V and J are TRBV6-5 and TRBJ2-1; tentatively, D is TRBD2 (6 bases). With 6 bases removed from V and 2 bases from J, the gap between germline ends came to 14 bases. The CDR3 is 15 amino acids. CDR1 and CDR2 from the germline V gene are MNHEY and SVGAGI. DNA for the CDR3: TGTGCCAGCAGACCAACCCGACTAGCCTACAATGAGCAGTTCTTC. This codes for CASRPTRLAYNEQFF.

The rearrangement links TRBV5-1 to TRBJ1-1; 7 nucleotides agree with TRBD1. This CDR3 has 15 amino acids. CDR1 and CDR2 (germline): SGHRS, YFSETQ. Trimming removed 5 bases from V and 1 base from J; junction bases left unmatched: 8. CDR3 in DNA: TGCGCCAGCAGTCCTACGACAGGGCCGAACACTGAAGCTTTCTTT. Amino acid sequence: CASSPTTGPNTEAFF. The variable domain in full, completed from reference TRBV5-1 and TRBJ1-1, reads KAGVTQTPRYLIKTRGQQVTLSCSPISGHRSVSWYQQTPGQGLQFLFEYFSETQRNKGNFPGRFSGRQFSNSRSEMNVSTLELGDSALYLCASSPTTGPNTEAFFGQGTRLTVV.

The chain uses TRBV5-6 and TRBJ2-6; possible D gene TRBD2, 5 bases. This CDR3 region has 17 residues. Germline V CDR1 and CDR2: SGHDT, YYEEEE. V lost 4 bases and J lost 3, with 17 bases in between. CDR3: CASSRPHVGGGANVLTF. DNA for the CDR3: TGTGCCAGCAGCCGTCCTCATGTAGGAGGTGGGGCCAACGTCCTGACTTTC.

V gene TRBV5-6 combines with J gene TRBJ2-7, with 9 bases lining up with TRBD1. The CDR3 runs to 16 residues. Per the germline V gene, CDR1 is SGHDT and CDR2 is YYEEEE. J gave up 5 bases and V 4 bases, and 13 bases lay outside the gene matches. CDR3 loop: CASSHTPGTGIDEQYF. The CDR3 coding sequence is TGTGCCAGCAGCCATACTCCCGGGACAGGGATCGACGAGCAGTACTTC.

This chain uses TRBV4-1 with TRBJ2-5, with 7 bases fitting TRBD2. The germline V gene encodes CDR1 MGHRA and CDR2 YSYEKL. The CDR3 is 15 residues long. V lost 0 bases and J lost 5; bases outside the gene matches: 6. CDR3 sequence reads: CASSQDRLAMETQYF. For the CDR3, the DNA is TGCGCCAGCAGCCAAGACCGACTAGCAATGGAGACCCAGTACTTC.

This clone was seen only a few times. J is TRBJ1-1 and V is TRBV6-5; D might be TRBD1 (6 bases). CDR1 and CDR2 from the germline V gene are MNHEY and SVGAGI. Trimming removed 7 bases at V and 5 bases at J, with 17 bases between. This CDR3 spans 14 amino acids. The CDR3 DNA is TGTGCCAGCATTCCCTGGGGGCGACCAACTGAAGCTTTCTTT. Its protein is CASIPWGRPTEAFF.